These 26 T cell receptor beta chains originate from one sample sequenced in a study of radiation and T cells in renal cell carcinoma (TCRdb year 2020). The time point label, as the study defines it: blood 4 weeks post-SBRT, at nephrectomy. The sample's treatment or condition label is to be understood as: 15 Gy SBRT to primary tumor, nephrectomy 4 weeks later. Preparation of the library involved the immunoSEQ multiplex PCR assay. What TCRdb holds here is the immuneACCESS table cut down to in-frame rearrangements. Part of the clones is not present; checked against another copy, under half of the missing clones reflect an unresolved V gene, and the others are unexplained. The table for this sample lists 120,000 to 150,000 clones; approximately 86% of them were counted only once. The top ten hold 15% to 20% of the sample. This material consisted of blood, taken from a patient whose treatment included radiotherapy and nephrectomy. Receptor source: a woman aged 45-65 years with renal cell carcinoma.

This clone was picked up one time. V is TRBV15 and J is TRBJ2-1; maybe TRBD1 (6 bases). V lost 0 bases and J lost 6, with 12 bases in between. The CDR3 runs to 15 residues. Germline V gene data show CDR1 as LNHNV and CDR2 as YYDKDF (reference sequence). The CDR3 spells CATSRDGARGNEQFF. The CDR3 nucleotides are TGTGCCACCAGCAGAGATGGGGCCAGGGGCAATGAGCAGTTCTTC.

The chain combines TRBV7-2 with TRBJ2-3, with unresolved D. The CDR3 consists of 14 residues. Germline V gene data show CDR1 as SGHTA and CDR2 as FQGNSA. V was clipped by 5 bases and J by 2 bases, with 11 bases between them. The CDR3 DNA reads as TGTGCCAGCAGCCCCGCAAGGATCACAGATACGCAGTATTTT. Translating gives CASSPARITDTQYF.

The chain has TRBV19 and TRBJ2-5; 8 bases align to TRBD2. Unmatched junction bases numbered 10, after V lost 5 bases and J lost 5 bases. Germline-derived CDR1 and CDR2 are LNHDA and SQIVND (reference sequence). The CDR3 is made up of 15 amino acids. The CDR3 sequence: CASSAAAGGRETQYF. The CDR3 region has the DNA TGTGCCAGTAGTGCCGCGGCGGGGGGCAGGGAGACCCAGTACTTC. Looking up the rest from reference TRBV19 and TRBJ2-5 gives the full variable domain: DGGITQSPKYLFRKEGQNVTLSCEQNLNHDAMYWYRQDPGQGLRLIYYSQIVNDFQKGDIAEGYSVSREKKESFPLTVTSAQKNPTAFYLCASSAAAGGRETQYFGPGTRLLVL.

The V gene is TRBV6-5, the J gene TRBJ2-7; 12 bases fit TRBD1. The CDR3 contains 14 residues. Germline values: CDR1 MNHEY, CDR2 SVGAGI. Trimming removed 6 bases from V and 4 bases from J; junction bases left unmatched: 4. CDR3: CASRGQGAEYEQYF. The CDR3 bases are TGTGCCAGCAGGGGACAGGGGGCTGAATACGAGCAGTACTTC.

The CDR3 is CASSSRRGGGYGYTF. DNA of the CDR3: TGTGCCAGCAGTTCGAGGAGGGGAGGGGGCTATGGCTACACCTTC. The V gene is TRBV27, the J gene TRBJ1-2, with a weak D call TRBD1 (6 bases). V lost 4 bases, J lost 4 bases, and 16 bases lay in between. The germline V gene encodes CDR1 MNHEY and CDR2 SMNVEV (reference sequence). CDR3 length: 15 residues.

The CDR3 sequence: CASSPALNTDTQYF. The CDR3 nucleotides read TGTGCCAGCTCACCAGCCCTTAACACAGATACGCAGTATTTT. The chain combines TRBV18 with TRBJ2-3; no definite D call. There are 14 residues in the CDR3. Germline CDR1 reads KGHSH; CDR2 reads LQKENI. The V gene lost 2 bases and the J gene lost 2 bases, with 8 bases spanning the gap.

The V call is TRBV11-2, the J call TRBJ1-2; D not resolved. Trimming took 1 base from V and 8 from J, leaving 8 bases between them. Germline V CDR1 and CDR2: SGHAT, FQNNGV. The CDR3 spans 12 residues. The CDR3 DNA reads as TGTGCCAGCAGCTTAGGGCCGGCAGGCTACACCTTC. Its protein is CASSLGPAGYTF.

This clone was counted between two and nine times. The CDR3, as DNA: TGTGCCAGTAGTATGGCAGGGCTGGAAGCTTTCTTT. It is translated as CASSMAGLEAFF. The V call is TRBV19, the J call TRBJ1-1, with D possibly TRBD1 on 5 matching bases. The CDR3 length is 12 residues. Trimming shortened V by 3 bases and J by 8 bases, and 10 bases separated the two germline ends. Germline V gene data show CDR1 as LNHDA and CDR2 as SQIVND (reference sequence).

The rearrangement links TRBV5-1 to TRBJ2-5; D remains unclear. V was pared by 1 base and J by 1 base, with 5 bases between. Germline V gives CDR1 SGHRS, CDR2 YFSETQ. The CDR3 loop spans 13 amino acids. The CDR3 loop is CASSLPSQETQYF. The CDR3 nucleotides are TGCGCCAGCAGCTTGCCTAGCCAAGAGACCCAGTACTTC. Using reference TRBV5-1 and TRBJ2-5 for the parts outside the CDR3, the full variable domain is KAGVTQTPRYLIKTRGQQVTLSCSPISGHRSVSWYQQTPGQGLQFLFEYFSETQRNKGNFPGRFSGRQFSNSRSEMNVSTLELGDSALYLCASSLPSQETQYFGPGTRLLVL.

The rearrangement uses TRBV2 and TRBJ1-2; D is unclear. The CDR3 length is 14 residues. Per germline, CDR1 SNHLY and CDR2 FYNNEI. V lost 7 bases and J 0 bases, leaving 12 bases between the germline ends. Written as DNA, the CDR3 is TGTGCCAGCACTGGGATGACACCTAACTATGGCTACACCTTC. As protein: CASTGMTPNYGYTF.

The chain is built from TRBV28 and TRBJ1-1, with no clear D. Looked up from germline, CDR1 is MDHEN and CDR2 is SYDVKM. The ends were cut back, 2 bases at V and 10 bases at J, with 8 bases in the middle. This CDR3 has 11 amino acids. CDR3 amino acids: CASSLTRLAFF. The DNA of the CDR3 is TGTGCCAGCAGTTTAACGAGGTTAGCTTTCTTT.

The chain carries TRBV10-1 and TRBJ2-7, with 10 bases lining up with TRBD2. J was trimmed by 2 bases and V by 1 base; bases with no gene match: 17. Germline loops: CDR1 WNHNN, CDR2 SYGVQD (reference sequence). CDR3 length equals 20 residues. The CDR3 spells CASSELGLGLRSGRAYEQYF. The DNA for the CDR3 is TGCGCCAGCAGTGAGTTGGGCCTCGGATTAAGAAGCGGGAGGGCCTACGAGCAGTACTTC.

The table lists this clone with a count of one. The genes are TRBV19 and TRBJ2-5; 7 bases fit TRBD1. The CDR3 is made up of 15 amino acids. After removal of 5 bases from V and 4 bases from J, the junction contained 10 bases not matched to a gene. Germline values: CDR1 LNHDA, CDR2 SQIVND (reference sequence). CDR3 DNA: TGTGCCAGTAGTGCTTGGACAGGAGTCATAGAGACCCAGTACTTC. Its translation: CASSAWTGVIETQYF.

The genes are TRBV7-2 and TRBJ2-7; D unresolved. The germline V and J ends were trimmed by 3 bases and 6 bases, with 6 bases remaining between them. This CDR3 has 11 amino acids. Germline-derived CDR1 and CDR2 are SGHTA and FQGNSA. For the CDR3, the DNA is TGTGCCAGCAGCTTCCGTTCCGAGCAGTACTTC. The encoded protein is CASSFRSEQYF.

The chain carries TRBV7-2 and TRBJ1-2; possibly TRBD1 for D (5 bases). This CDR3 is built from 14 residues. V dropped 5 bases and J dropped 2 bases, with 12 bases sitting between them. CDR1 is SGHTA, CDR2 FQGNSA, per germline. The CDR3 region is CASSLMGPNYGYTF. Written as DNA, the CDR3 is TGTGCCAGCAGCCTAATGGGACCGAACTATGGCTACACCTTC.

This rearrangement joins TRBV6-5 to TRBJ2-6; TRBD1 aligns across 8 bases. This CDR3 spans 16 amino acids. Germline assignment: CDR1 MNHEY and CDR2 SVGAGI. The ends lost 3 bases at V and 2 bases at J; junction bases unmatched: 3. This CDR3 reads CASSYKQGAGANVLTF. The CDR3 DNA sequence: TGTGCCAGCAGTTATAAACAGGGGGCTGGGGCCAACGTCCTGACTTTC.

To note about this clone: This sample includes further DNA sequences coding for the same CDR3. The chain recombines TRBV6-5 with TRBJ2-5, with unresolved D. Germline V gene lookup returns CDR1 MNHEY and CDR2 SVGAGI. V was pared by 5 bases and J by 2 bases, with 6 bases between. The CDR3 has 12 amino acids. CDR3 DNA sequence: TGTGCCAGCAGTGTCGGGCAAGAGACCCAGTACTTC. Protein product: CASSVGQETQYF.

The chain uses TRBV4-1 and TRBJ2-5, with 8 bases identical to TRBD2. Looked up from germline, CDR1 is MGHRA and CDR2 is YSYEKL. CDR3 length: 16 amino acids. V dropped 0 bases and J dropped 2; count of bases not matched to a gene: 5. The CDR3 DNA sequence: TGCGCCAGCAGCCAAGATAAACTAGCGGTTCAAGAGACCCAGTACTTC. This translates into CASSQDKLAVQETQYF.

This clone has only a few counts. The chain employs TRBV9 and TRBJ2-1, with D perhaps TRBD2 (6 bases). Looked up from germline, CDR1 is SGDLS and CDR2 is YYNGEE. CDR3 length: 14 amino acids. V dropped 3 bases and J dropped 7 bases, with 14 bases sitting between them. The CDR3 is CASSAGLLDNEQFF. The CDR3 nucleotides read TGTGCCAGCAGCGCGGGACTGCTTGATAATGAGCAGTTCTTC.

Only one count was recorded for this clone. The CDR3 DNA is TGTGCCAGCAGGCTGACCTGGAGAGCTGAGCAGTACTTC. Amino acid sequence: CASRLTWRAEQYF. The rearrangement links TRBV27 to TRBJ2-7; D remains ambiguous. The CDR3 runs to 13 residues. Germline values: CDR1 MNHEY, CDR2 SMNVEV (reference sequence). The V gene lost 6 bases and the J gene lost 7 bases, with 16 bases spanning the gap.

With regard to this clone: The final CDR3 position lacks the conserved phenylalanine or tryptophan, pointing to a likely read error. The V gene is TRBV30, the J gene TRBJ1-2; TRBD1 matches at 7 bases. The CDR3 has 15 residues. Germline lookup yields CDR1 GTSNPN and CDR2 SVGIG (reference sequence). J was trimmed by 4 bases and V by 1 base; bases with no gene match: 9. CDR3 region: CAWSATYRGRYGYTL. In DNA, the CDR3 is TGTGCCTGGAGTGCAACCTACAGGGGACGCTATGGCTACACCCTC.

The V gene is TRBV19, the J gene TRBJ2-1; 11 nucleotides agree with TRBD1. Germline CDR1 reads LNHDA; CDR2 reads SQIVND (reference sequence). This CDR3 contains 17 residues. V lost 1 base to trimming and J lost 4 bases; unmatched junction nucleotides: 6. For the CDR3, the DNA is TGTGCCAGTAGTATAGGCCTCGGACAGGGGGCGTACAATGAGCAGTTCTTC. This gives the protein CASSIGLGQGAYNEQFF.

V usage is TRBV7-2 and J usage is TRBJ1-5, with D hard to call. V gave up 1 base and J gave up 0 bases, with 7 bases separating them. In germline, CDR1 is SGHTA, CDR2 FQGNSA. There are 15 residues in the CDR3. CDR3: CASSLVTYSNQPQHF. Here the CDR3 DNA reads TGTGCCAGCAGCTTAGTAACTTATAGCAATCAGCCCCAGCATTTT.

This clone has only one observation. The rearrangement joins TRBV12-2 to TRBJ2-7; TRBD2 reflects the table's D call only, with no check against the DNA. TRBV12-2 corresponds to a pseudogene. The CDR3 contains 15 residues. In DNA, the CDR3 is TGTGCAAGTCGCTTAGGGGGGGTCAGAACCTACGAGCAGTACTTC. Translating it yields CASRLGGVRTYEQYF.

The chain is built from TRBV2 and TRBJ2-7, with D possibly being TRBD1 or TRBD2 (5 bases each). V was shortened by 6 bases and J by 2 bases, with 8 bases between the two germline ends. CDR3 length: 12 residues. Germline V lookup: CDR1 SNHLY, CDR2 FYNNEI. The CDR3 bases are TGTGCCAGCAGGGGGGAAACCTACGAGCAGTACTTC. It codes for CASRGETYEQYF.

This chain joins TRBV29-1 and TRBJ1-3; D call uncertain. The length of the CDR3 is 11 residues. Trimming left V 2 bases short and J 5 bases short, with 4 bases between. Germline V gene sequence: CDR1 SQVTM, CDR2 ANQGSEA. CDR3 nucleotides: TGCAGCGTTGAACTCAGAAACACCATATATTTT. It yields the protein CSVELRNTIYF.